Presented here are 8 T cell receptor beta chains from one specimen sequenced in a study of cytomegalovirus exposure and HLA in healthy donors. Primers: 60 Vbeta forward and 13 Jbeta reverse. Here immunoSEQ multiplex PCR was the method, and the copy in TCRdb shows in-frame clones only, minus some. The sample has 150,000 to 200,000 clones, roughly 80% seen once. What was sequenced was PBMCs. These receptors were collected from a woman between 18 and 29 years old in good health and CMV-seronegative.

The chain uses TRBV18 and TRBJ1-1; D unresolved. With 3 bases removed from V and 3 bases from J, the gap between germline ends came to 11 bases. CDR3 length: 14 amino acids. Germline lookup yields CDR1 KGHSH and CDR2 LQKENI. The chain's CDR3 is CASSPTDGDTEAFF. The CDR3, as DNA: TGTGCCAGCTCACCGACGGACGGGGACACTGAAGCTTTCTTT.

The chain uses TRBV10-3 and TRBJ1-2; D may be TRBD1 (5 bases). V was clipped by 6 bases and J by 0 bases, with 14 bases between them. Germline CDR1 and CDR2: ENHRY and SYGVKD. The CDR3 covers 15 residues. The CDR3 region has the DNA TGTGCCATCAGAGGGGAAGGTGGGGCTAACTATGGCTACACCTTC. Its protein is CAIRGEGGANYGYTF.

V and J are TRBV7-8 and TRBJ1-1; 8 bases are a match to TRBD1. Germline loops: CDR1 SGHVS, CDR2 FQNEAQ. With V trimmed by 3 bases and J by 3 bases, 3 bases remained unmatched. This CDR3 comprises 14 residues. Here the CDR3 reads CASSFPTGDTEAFF. The CDR3 DNA reads TGTGCCAGCAGCTTTCCGACAGGGGACACTGAAGCTTTCTTT.

The chain links TRBV12-5 to TRBJ1-5; 9 bases agree with TRBD1. The CDR3 has 20 residues. The V gene's germline CDR1 is LGHNT and CDR2 FRNRAP. After removal of 0 bases from V and 2 bases from J, the junction contained 14 bases not matched to a gene. The CDR3 reads CASGLVLGQGYGVGNQPQHF. DNA of the CDR3: TGTGCTAGTGGTTTGGTACTAGGACAGGGGTACGGGGTAGGCAATCAGCCCCAGCATTTT.

The chain combines TRBV6-1 with TRBJ2-5, with TRBD1 identical over 7 bases. The end of the DNA aligns better with TRBJ2-7, so the J call may be wrong. Germline V gene lookup returns CDR1 MNHNS and CDR2 SASEGT. The CDR3 extends over 15 amino acids. Written as DNA, the CDR3 is TGTGCCAGCAGTGACCCCGGGACAGTCTCCTACGAGCAGTACTTC. It encodes CASSDPGTVSYEQYF.

J is TRBJ1-5 and V is TRBV19, with no clear D. There are 16 residues in the CDR3. Germline-derived CDR1 and CDR2 are LNHDA and SQIVND (reference sequence). V was cut by 7 bases and J by 1 base, with 17 bases left in between. Here the CDR3 DNA reads TGTGCCAGTAAACCTTCCGGTATACAGAGCAATCAGCCCCAGCATTTT. Amino acids: CASKPSGIQSNQPQHF.

About this clone: Sequence at one end of the junction differs from germline and may be a read error. The chain uses TRBV19 and TRBJ2-1; D remains ambiguous. This CDR3 is 13 amino acids long. Germline CDR1 reads LNHDA; CDR2 reads SQIVND (reference sequence). The CDR3 region is CASSIGPYKEQFF. The CDR3 bases are TGTGCCAGTAGTATAGGCCCTTACAAAGAGCAGTTCTTC.

V is TRBV10-1 and J is TRBJ2-1, with 10 nucleotides matching TRBD2. CDR1 is WNHNN, CDR2 SYGVQD, per germline (reference sequence). Trimming took 6 bases from V and 0 from J; bases not matched to a gene: 2. The CDR3 spans 15 residues. The CDR3 DNA follows: TGCGCCAGCAGCCCTAGCGGGAGCTCCTACAATGAGCAGTTCTTC. The encoded protein is CASSPSGSSYNEQFF.